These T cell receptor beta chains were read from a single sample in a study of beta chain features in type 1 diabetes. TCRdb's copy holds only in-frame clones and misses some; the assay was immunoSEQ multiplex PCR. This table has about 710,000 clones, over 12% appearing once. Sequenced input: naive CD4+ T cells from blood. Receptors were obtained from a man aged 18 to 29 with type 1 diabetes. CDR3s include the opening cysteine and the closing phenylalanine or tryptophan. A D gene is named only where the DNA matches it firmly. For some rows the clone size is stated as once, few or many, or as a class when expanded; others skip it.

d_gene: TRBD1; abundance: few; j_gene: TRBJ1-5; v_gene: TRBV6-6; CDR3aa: CASSTPRTGSLGPQHF; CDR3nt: TGTGCCAGCAGTACCCCACGGACAGGGAGCTTGGGGCCCCAGCATTTT
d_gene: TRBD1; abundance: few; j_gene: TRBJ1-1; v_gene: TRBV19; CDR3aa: CASSRRQGFTEAFF; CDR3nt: TGTGCCAGTAGTCGGCGACAGGGTTTCACTGAAGCTTTCTTT
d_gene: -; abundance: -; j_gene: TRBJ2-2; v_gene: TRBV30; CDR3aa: CAGGAYRELFF; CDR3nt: TGTGCCGGGGGGGCGTATCGGGAGCTGTTTTTT
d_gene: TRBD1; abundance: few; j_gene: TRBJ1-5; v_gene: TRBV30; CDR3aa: CAWSSGGYWPQHF; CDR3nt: TGTGCCTGGAGTTCAGGGGGGTATTGGCCCCAGCATTTT
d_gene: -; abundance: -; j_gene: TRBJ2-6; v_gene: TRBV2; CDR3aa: CASSPDGAGANVLTF; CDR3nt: TGTGCCAGCAGCCCAGACGGAGCTGGGGCCAACGTCCTGACTTTC
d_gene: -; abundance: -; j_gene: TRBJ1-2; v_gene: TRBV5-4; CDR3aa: CASSPNFGTLGDYGYTF; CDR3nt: TGTGCCAGCAGCCCCAATTTCGGGACATTAGGAGACTATGGCTACACCTTC
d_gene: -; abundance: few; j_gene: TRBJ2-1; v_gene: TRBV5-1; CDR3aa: CASSLTHNEQFF; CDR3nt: TGCGCCAGCAGCTTGACCCACAATGAGCAGTTCTTC
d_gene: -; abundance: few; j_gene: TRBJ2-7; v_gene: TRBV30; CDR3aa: CAWSVGSPPYEQYF; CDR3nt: TGTGCCTGGAGTGTAGGGAGTCCCCCCTACGAGCAGTACTTC
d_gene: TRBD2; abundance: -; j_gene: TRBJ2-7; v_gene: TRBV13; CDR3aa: CASSLGSGRAYEQYF; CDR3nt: TGTGCCAGCAGCCTCGGCAGCGGGAGGGCCTACGAGCAGTACTTC
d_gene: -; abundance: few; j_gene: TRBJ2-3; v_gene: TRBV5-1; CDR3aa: CASSPGYRSSTDTQYF; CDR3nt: TGCGCCAGCAGCCCGGGTTACCGCTCTAGCACAGATACGCAGTATTTT
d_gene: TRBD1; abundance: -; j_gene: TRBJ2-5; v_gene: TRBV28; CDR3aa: CASSSTGTGIETQYF; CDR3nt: TGTGCCAGCAGTTCGACCGGGACAGGGATAGAGACCCAGTACTTC
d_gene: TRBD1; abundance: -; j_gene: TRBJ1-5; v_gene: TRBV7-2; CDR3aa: CASSAGQNQPQHF; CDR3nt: TGTGCCAGCAGCGCGGGACAGAATCAGCCCCAGCATTTT
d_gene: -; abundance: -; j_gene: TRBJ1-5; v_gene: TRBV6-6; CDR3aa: CASRGGNQPQHF; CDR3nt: TGTGCCAGCAGAGGAGGGAATCAGCCCCAGCATTTT
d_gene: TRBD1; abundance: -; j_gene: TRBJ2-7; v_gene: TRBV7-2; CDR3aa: CASTSTGVDEQYF; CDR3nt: TGTGCCAGCACCTCGACAGGGGTAGACGAGCAGTACTTC
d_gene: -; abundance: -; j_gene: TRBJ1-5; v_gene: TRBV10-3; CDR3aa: CAISSGHDIIQPQHF; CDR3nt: TGTGCCATCAGCTCCGGACATGATATCATTCAGCCCCAGCATTTT
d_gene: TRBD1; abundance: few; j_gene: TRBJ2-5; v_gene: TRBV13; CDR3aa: CASSFGTGIETQYF; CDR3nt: TGTGCCAGCAGCTTCGGGACAGGGATAGAGACCCAGTACTTC
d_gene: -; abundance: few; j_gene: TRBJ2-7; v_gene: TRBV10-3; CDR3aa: CAISGDGLSYEQYF; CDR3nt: TGTGCCATCAGTGGGGACGGCCTCTCCTACGAGCAGTACTTC
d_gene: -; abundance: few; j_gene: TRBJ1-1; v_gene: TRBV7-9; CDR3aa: CASSLSVENTEAFF; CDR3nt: TGTGCCAGCAGCCTTTCAGTTGAGAACACTGAAGCTTTCTTT
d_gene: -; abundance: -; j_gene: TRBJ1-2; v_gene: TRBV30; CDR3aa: CAWSRSANYGYTF; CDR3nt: TGTGCCTGGAGTCGGTCAGCGAACTATGGCTACACCTTC
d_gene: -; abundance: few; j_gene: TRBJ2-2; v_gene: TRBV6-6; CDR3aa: CASRKTGTGELFF; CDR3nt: TGTGCCAGCAGGAAGACAGGCACCGGGGAGCTGTTTTTT
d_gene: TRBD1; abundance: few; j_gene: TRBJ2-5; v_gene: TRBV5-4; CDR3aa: CASSSPGQRQETQYF; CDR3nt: TGTGCCAGCAGCTCACCGGGACAGCGACAAGAGACCCAGTACTTC
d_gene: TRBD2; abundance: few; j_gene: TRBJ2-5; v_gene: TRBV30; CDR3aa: CAWTETSVQETQYF; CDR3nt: TGTGCCTGGACTGAAACTAGCGTACAAGAGACCCAGTACTTC
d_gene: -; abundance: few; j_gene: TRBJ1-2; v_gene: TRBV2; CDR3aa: CASSEWSGEAVANYGYTF; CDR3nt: TGTGCCAGCAGTGAGTGGAGTGGGGAGGCGGTAGCTAACTATGGCTACACCTTC
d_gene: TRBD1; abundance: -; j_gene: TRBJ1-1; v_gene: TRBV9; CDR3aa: CASSADRDTEAFF; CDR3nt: TGTGCCAGCAGCGCTGACAGGGACACTGAAGCTTTCTTT
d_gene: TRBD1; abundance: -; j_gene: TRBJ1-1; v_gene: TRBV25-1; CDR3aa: CATLTGTGGRNTEAFF; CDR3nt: TGTGCCACCCTCACCGGGACAGGGGGAAGGAACACTGAAGCTTTCTTT
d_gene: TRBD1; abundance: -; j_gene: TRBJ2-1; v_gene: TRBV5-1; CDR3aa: CASSRTLGTDNEQFF; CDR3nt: TGCGCCAGCAGCCGTACCCTTGGGACAGACAATGAGCAGTTCTTC
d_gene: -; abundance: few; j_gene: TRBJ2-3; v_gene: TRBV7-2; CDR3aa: CASSSRPRDTQYF; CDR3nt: TGTGCCAGCAGCTCCCGCCCTCGGGATACGCAGTATTTT
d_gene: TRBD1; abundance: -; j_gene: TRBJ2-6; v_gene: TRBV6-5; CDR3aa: CASRVTGNGANVLTF; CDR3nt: TGTGCCAGTCGGGTGACAGGGAATGGGGCCAACGTCCTGACTTTC
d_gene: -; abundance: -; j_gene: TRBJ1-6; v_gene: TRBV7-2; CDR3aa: CASSPSGHNSPLHF; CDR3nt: TGTGCCAGCAGCCCTTCAGGTCATAATTCACCCCTCCACTTT
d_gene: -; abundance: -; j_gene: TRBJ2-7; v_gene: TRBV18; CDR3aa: CASSPLQGIREQYF; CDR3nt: TGTGCCAGCTCACCATTGCAGGGCATTCGCGAGCAGTACTTC
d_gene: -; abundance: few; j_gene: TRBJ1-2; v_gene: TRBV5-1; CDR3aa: CASSLEGQGSYGYTF; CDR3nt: TGCGCCAGCAGCTTGGAGGGGCAGGGCAGCTATGGCTACACCTTC
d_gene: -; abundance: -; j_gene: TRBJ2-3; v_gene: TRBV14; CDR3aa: CASSQGKALRYTQYF; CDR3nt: TGTGCCAGCAGCCAAGGAAAGGCGCTCCGCTATACGCAGTATTTT
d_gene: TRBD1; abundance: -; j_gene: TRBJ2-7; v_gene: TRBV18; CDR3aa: CASSQGTGDEQYF; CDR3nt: TGTGCCAGCTCACAAGGGACAGGGGACGAGCAGTACTTC
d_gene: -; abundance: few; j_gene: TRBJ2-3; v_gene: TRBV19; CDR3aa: CASSKTEADTQYF; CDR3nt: TGTGCCAGTAGTAAAACCGAGGCAGATACGCAGTATTTT
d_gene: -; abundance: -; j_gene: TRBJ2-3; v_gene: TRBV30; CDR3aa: CAWSASRDADTQYF; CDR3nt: TGTGCCTGGAGTGCCAGCCGGGACGCAGATACGCAGTATTTT
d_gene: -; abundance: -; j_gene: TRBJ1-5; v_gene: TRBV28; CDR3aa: CASSPPTHGAFSNQPQHF; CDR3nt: TGTGCCAGCAGTCCCCCAACTCATGGGGCATTTAGCAATCAGCCCCAGCATTTT
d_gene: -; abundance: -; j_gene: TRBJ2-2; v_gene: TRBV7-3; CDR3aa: CASGRAAGELFF; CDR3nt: TGTGCCAGCGGGCGGGCCGCCGGGGAGCTGTTTTTT
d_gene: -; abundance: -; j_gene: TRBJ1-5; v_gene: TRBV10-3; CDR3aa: CAIRKEQNQPQHF; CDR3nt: TGTGCCATCAGGAAGGAACAGAATCAGCCCCAGCATTTT
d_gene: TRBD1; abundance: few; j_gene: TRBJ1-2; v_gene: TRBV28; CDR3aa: CASNSPTGDSNGYTF; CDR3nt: TGTGCCAGCAACTCCCCAACTGGGGACAGTAATGGCTACACCTTC
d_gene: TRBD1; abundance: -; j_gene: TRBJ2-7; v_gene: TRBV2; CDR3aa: CASSDLEGALYEQYF; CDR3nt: TGTGCCAGCAGTGATCTAGAGGGGGCTCTATACGAGCAGTACTTC
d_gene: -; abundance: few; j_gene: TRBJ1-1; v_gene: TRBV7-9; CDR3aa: CASSPSMNTEAFF; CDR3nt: TGTGCCAGCAGCCCAAGTATGAACACTGAAGCTTTCTTT
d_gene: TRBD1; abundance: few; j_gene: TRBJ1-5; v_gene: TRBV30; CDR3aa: CAWSARDRGNQPQHF; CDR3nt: TGTGCCTGGAGTGCGAGAGACAGGGGCAATCAGCCCCAGCATTTT
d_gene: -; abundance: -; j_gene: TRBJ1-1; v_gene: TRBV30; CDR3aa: CAWSAWRGTPNTEAFF; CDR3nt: TGTGCCTGGAGTGCCTGGAGAGGGACACCGAACACTGAAGCTTTCTTT
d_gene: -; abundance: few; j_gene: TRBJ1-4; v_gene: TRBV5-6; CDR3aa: CASSEGGTNEKLFF; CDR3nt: TGTGCCAGCAGCGAGGGGGGTACTAATGAAAAACTGTTTTTT
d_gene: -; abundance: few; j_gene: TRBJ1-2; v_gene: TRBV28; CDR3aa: CASSSAYGYTF; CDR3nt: TGTGCCAGCAGTAGTGCTTATGGCTACACCTTC
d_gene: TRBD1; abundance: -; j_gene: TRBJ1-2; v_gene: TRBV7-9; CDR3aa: CASSLFRDRTSANYGYTF; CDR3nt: TGTGCCAGCAGCTTATTCCGGGACAGGACATCAGCTAACTATGGCTACACCTTC
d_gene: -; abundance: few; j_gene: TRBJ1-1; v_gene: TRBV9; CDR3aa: CASSVASRQITEAFF; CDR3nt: TGTGCCAGCAGCGTAGCTTCCCGACAGATCACTGAAGCTTTCTTT
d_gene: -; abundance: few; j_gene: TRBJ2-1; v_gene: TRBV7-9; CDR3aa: CASSLFTSYNEQFF; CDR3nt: TGTGCCAGCAGCTTATTCACTAGCTACAATGAGCAGTTCTTC
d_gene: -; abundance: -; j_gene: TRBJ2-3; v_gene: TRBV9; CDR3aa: CASSVGWRADTQYF; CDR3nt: TGTGCCAGCAGCGTCGGCTGGAGGGCAGATACGCAGTATTTT
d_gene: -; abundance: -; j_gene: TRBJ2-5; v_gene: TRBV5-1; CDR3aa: CASSLSRGEETQYF; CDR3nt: TGCGCCAGCAGCTTGAGCAGGGGCGAGGAGACCCAGTACTTC
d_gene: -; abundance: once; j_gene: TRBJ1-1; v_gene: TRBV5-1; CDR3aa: CASSGATPNTEAFF; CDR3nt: TGCGCCAGCAGCGGGGCGACCCCGAACACTGAAGCTTTCTTT
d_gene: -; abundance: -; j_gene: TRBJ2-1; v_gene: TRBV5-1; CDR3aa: CASSRVAGTYNEQFF; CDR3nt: TGCGCCAGCAGCCGGGTGGCAGGGACCTACAATGAGCAGTTCTTC
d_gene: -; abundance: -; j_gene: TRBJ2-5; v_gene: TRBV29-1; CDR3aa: CSVWTGSETQYF; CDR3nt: TGCAGCGTTTGGACTGGGTCAGAGACCCAGTACTTC
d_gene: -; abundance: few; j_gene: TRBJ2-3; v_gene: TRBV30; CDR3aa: CAWSVGADTQYF; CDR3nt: TGTGCCTGGAGTGTAGGTGCAGATACGCAGTATTTT
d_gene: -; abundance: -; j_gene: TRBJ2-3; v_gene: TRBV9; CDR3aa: CASSAQFPDTQYF; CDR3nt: TGTGCCAGCAGCGCCCAATTCCCAGATACGCAGTATTTT
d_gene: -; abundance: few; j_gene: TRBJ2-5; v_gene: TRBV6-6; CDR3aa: CATLGGRGETQYF; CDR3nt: TGTGCCACCCTCGGGGGCAGGGGAGAGACCCAGTACTTC
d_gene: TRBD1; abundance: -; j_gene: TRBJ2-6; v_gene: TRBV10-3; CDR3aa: CAISDQTGGRDPSGANVLTF; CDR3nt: TGTGCCATCAGTGACCAGACAGGGGGCCGGGACCCATCTGGGGCCAACGTCCTGACTTTC
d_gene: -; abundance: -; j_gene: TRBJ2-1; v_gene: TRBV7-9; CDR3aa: CASSSDQGFGFF; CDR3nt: TGTGCCAGCAGCTCCGACCAGGGCTTTGGGTTCTTC